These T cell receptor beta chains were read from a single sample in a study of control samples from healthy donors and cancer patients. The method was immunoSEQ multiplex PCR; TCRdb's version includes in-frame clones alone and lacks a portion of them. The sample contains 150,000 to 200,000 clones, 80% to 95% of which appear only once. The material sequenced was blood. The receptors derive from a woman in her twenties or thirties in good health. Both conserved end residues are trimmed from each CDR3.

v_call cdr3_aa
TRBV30 AWSDWDRGNGYT
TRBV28 ASSPGLLRETQY
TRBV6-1 ASSERGGTGELF
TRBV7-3 ASSPTSGATTDTQY
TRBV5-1 ASSLEGLVHNEQF
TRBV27 ASSGQRTNTGELF
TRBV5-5 ASSLLVRGNTEAF
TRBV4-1 ASSQGGWTFITDTQY
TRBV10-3 ATGTPGEKLF
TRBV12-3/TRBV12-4 ATNQGYNEQF
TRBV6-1 ASSEGASNEKLF
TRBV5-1 ASSLETDRNTGELF
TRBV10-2 ASSDGASSYEQY
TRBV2 ASRSSFNSPLH
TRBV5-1 ASSLDTMNTEAF
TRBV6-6 ASSPGGSWTEAF
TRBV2 ASVVEEQF
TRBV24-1 ATSVWLSSYEQY
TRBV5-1 ASSTRGAAGDEQF
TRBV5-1 ASSLQGRDYGYT
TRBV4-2 ASSQEASGSLTGELF
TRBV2 ASSDGPRGQPQH
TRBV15 ATSTAFSGSLF
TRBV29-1 SVRDRPNTGELF
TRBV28 ASSTAGAYT
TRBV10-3 AISATQGGVTDTQY
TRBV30 AWSALGQGGHNEQF
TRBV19 ASSIASYRSNQPQH
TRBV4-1 ASSQVTENTEAF
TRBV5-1 ASSGKQQGGGPNEQF
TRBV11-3 ASSLGGRTDTQY
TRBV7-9 ASSLALGPNTEAF
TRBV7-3 ASSLTTAGGYNEQF